This T cell receptor (beta chain) was identified during a study of blood T cell repertoires in COVID-19. Per the original methods: Amplifying reference gene primers gave estimates of nucleated cell counts. TCRdb's table, derived via immunoSEQ multiplex PCR, lists solely in-frame clones and lacks some. D and trimming were read from the DNA, whereas the V and J calls and clone size are those reported in that table. The repertoire has approximately 71,000 clones, about 74% of them found once; the top ten carry roughly 20%. The CDR3 runs to 16 residues. The germline CDR1 and CDR2 sequences are SGHVS and FQNEAQ. Trimming removed 8 bases from V and 1 base from J, with 20 bases in between. There are a few counts of this clone.

The specimen was peripheral blood. The origin of this receptor is a human donor in a cohort sampled during active COVID-19. V and J are TRBV7-8 and TRBJ1-1; a weak D match, TRBD1 (6 bases). The CDR3 is CASLRTRLQGNTEAFF. Here the CDR3 DNA reads TGTGCCAGCCTCCGGACCCGCTTACAGGGGAACACTGAAGCTTTCTTT.